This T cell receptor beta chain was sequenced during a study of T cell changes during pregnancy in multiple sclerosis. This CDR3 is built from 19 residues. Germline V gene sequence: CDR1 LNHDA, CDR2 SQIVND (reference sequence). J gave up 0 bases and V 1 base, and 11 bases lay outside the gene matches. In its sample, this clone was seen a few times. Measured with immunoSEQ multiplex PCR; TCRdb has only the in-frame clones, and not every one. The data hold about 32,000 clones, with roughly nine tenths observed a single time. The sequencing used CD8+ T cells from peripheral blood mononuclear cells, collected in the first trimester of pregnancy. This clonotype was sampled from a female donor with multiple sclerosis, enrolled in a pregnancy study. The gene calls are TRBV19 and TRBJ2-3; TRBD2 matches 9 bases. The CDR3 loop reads CASSIGVAGEISSTDTQYF. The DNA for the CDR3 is TGTGCCAGTAGTATAGGGGTAGCGGGAGAGATCTCTAGCACAGATACGCAGTATTTT.